These 15 T cell receptor beta chains came from one sample sequenced in a study of cytomegalovirus exposure and HLA in healthy donors. Amplification used 60 Vbeta primers and 13 Jbeta primers. Method: immunoSEQ multiplex PCR; TCRdb's copy keeps in-frame clones and lacks some. The data contain about 110,000 clones, roughly 72% of them singletons. Specimen: PBMCs. The receptors here all came from a woman aged 40 to 55 in good health and CMV-seropositive.

This chain links TRBV4-1 with TRBJ2-5; 12 nucleotides match TRBD2. The germline gives CDR1 MGHRA, CDR2 YSYEKL. The V segment lost 0 bases and the J segment 5 bases; nucleotides outside the gene matches: 7. CDR3 length: 17 residues. The CDR3 loop is CASSQDLAGGVPETQYF. The CDR3 nucleotides are TGCGCCAGCAGCCAAGATCTAGCGGGGGGGGTTCCGGAGACCCAGTACTTC.

The chain uses TRBV7-2 and TRBJ1-3; D uncertain. Germline CDR1 SGHTA, CDR2 FQGNSA. Trimming shortened V by 2 bases and J by 0 bases, and 8 bases separated the two germline ends. CDR3 length equals 15 residues. CDR3 sequence: CASSLMSYSGNTIYF. The CDR3 region has the DNA TGTGCCAGCAGCTTAATGAGCTACTCTGGAAACACCATATATTTT.

This clone was seen once. Its ends do not fully match the called genes, so a read error is possible. The chain couples TRBV7-9 to TRBJ1-3, with D uncertain. This CDR3 contains 16 residues. In germline, CDR1 is SEHNR, CDR2 FQNEAQ (reference sequence). CDR3 in amino acids: CSSSSNPGVTGNTIYF. Here the CDR3 DNA reads TGTTCCAGCAGCTCAAACCCGGGAGTCACTGGAAACACCATATATTTT.

This clone was observed a handful of times. The J gene is TRBJ1-1, the V gene TRBV30, with TRBD1 as a possible D gene (5 bases). V lost 2 bases, J lost 10 bases, and 11 bases lay in between. This CDR3 contains 11 residues. From germline, CDR1 is GTSNPN and CDR2 SVGIG (reference sequence). The chain's CDR3 is CAWSWGGVAFF. CDR3 nucleotide sequence: TGTGCCTGGAGTTGGGGGGGGGTAGCTTTCTTT.

This chain joins TRBV9 and TRBJ1-2, with D perhaps matching TRBD1 (6 bases). Germline V gene lookup returns CDR1 SGDLS and CDR2 YYNGEE. The V and J ends lost 2 bases and 6 bases respectively, with 11 bases between them. The CDR3 has 13 amino acids. CDR3 sequence: CASSVGGADGYTF. In nucleotides, the CDR3 is TGTGCCAGCAGCGTTGGGGGGGCTGATGGCTACACCTTC.

The J gene is TRBJ2-5, the V gene TRBV9; 11 nucleotides agree with TRBD1. The CDR3 has 14 residues. The trim removed 4 bases at V and 7 bases at J, leaving 6 bases unmatched. Germline values: CDR1 SGDLS, CDR2 YYNGEE. CDR3 region: CASSPRTGGATQYF. CDR3 DNA: TGTGCCAGCAGCCCTCGGACAGGGGGCGCGACCCAGTACTTC.

V gene TRBV5-4 combines with J gene TRBJ2-7; the D gene is possibly TRBD2 (5 bases). V was trimmed by 4 bases and J by 5 bases, leaving 10 bases between them. Germline V CDR1 and CDR2: SGHNT, YYREEE (reference sequence). This CDR3 has 12 residues. The CDR3 spells CASSHPGNEQYF. The CDR3 DNA is TGTGCCAGCAGCCATCCCGGGAACGAGCAGTACTTC.

V and J are TRBV21-1 and TRBJ1-4; the DNA was not used to check the table's D call, TRBD1. TRBV21-1 is noted as a pseudogene. CDR3 size: 14 residues. The CDR3 DNA is TGTGCCAGCAGCAAAGGTGGGCCAAATGAAAAACTGTTTTTT. This codes for CASSKGGPNEKLFF.

The V call is TRBV5-4, the J call TRBJ1-1, with a possible D match to TRBD1 (6 bases). CDR3 length: 16 residues. Germline CDR1 is SGHNT and CDR2 is YYREEE (reference sequence). With 1 base removed from V and 3 bases from J, the gap between germline ends came to 16 bases. DNA of the CDR3: TGTGCCAGCAGCTTGACAGGGTTCCCTGTGGACACTGAAGCTTTCTTT. Translating it yields CASSLTGFPVDTEAFF. The whole variable domain, remainder taken from reference TRBV5-4 and TRBJ1-1, is ETGVTQSPTHLIKTRGQQVTLRCSSQSGHNTVSWYQQALGQGPQFIFQYYREEENGRGNFPPRFSGLQFPNYSSELNVNALELDDSALYLCASSLTGFPVDTEAFFGQGTRLTVV.

This clone has just a few counts. Other nucleotide sequences in the sample specify the same CDR3. The chain couples TRBV18 to TRBJ1-2, with D unclear. CDR1 is KGHSH, CDR2 LQKENI, per germline. The ends were cut back, 4 bases at V and 3 bases at J, with 18 bases in the middle. The CDR3 loop spans 16 amino acids. CDR3 in amino acids: CASSHTDSGGYYGYTF. CDR3 coding DNA: TGTGCCAGCTCACACACGGACTCGGGTGGGTACTATGGCTACACCTTC.

V and J are TRBV18 and TRBJ2-1, with 7 bases aligning to TRBD1. Trimming cost V 1 base and J 2 bases; bases outside gene matches: 5. CDR1 and CDR2 (germline): KGHSH, LQKENI. The CDR3 runs to 16 residues. The CDR3 nucleotides are TGTGCCAGCTCACCACGGCTAGGGGGCGCCTACAATGAGCAGTTCTTC. It encodes CASSPRLGGAYNEQFF.

The rearrangement uses TRBV27 and TRBJ1-2; possibly TRBD1 for D (5 bases). Germline V gene sequence: CDR1 MNHEY, CDR2 SMNVEV (reference sequence). V was pared by 6 bases and J by 8 bases, with 16 bases between. The CDR3 is 13 amino acids. CDR3 protein: CASSLTRGYGYTF. The CDR3 region has the DNA TGTGCCAGCAGCCTTACACGGGGGTACGGCTACACCTTC.

The chain uses TRBV9 and TRBJ1-6, with 8 bases fitting TRBD1. This CDR3 is 14 amino acids long. Germline loops: CDR1 SGDLS, CDR2 YYNGEE. The J segment lost 8 bases and the V segment lost 2 bases, leaving 3 bases of the junction unmatched. The CDR3, as DNA: TGTGCCAGCAGCGTGGGACAGGATGATTCACCCCTCCACTTT. Its protein is CASSVGQDDSPLHF.

The chain joins TRBV6-1 to TRBJ2-7; perhaps TRBD1 as D (5 bases). Germline V gene sequence: CDR1 MNHNS, CDR2 SASEGT. The germline V and J ends were trimmed by 4 bases and 0 bases, with 10 bases remaining between them. The CDR3 is made up of 14 amino acids. This CDR3 is CASSAQGFSYEQYF. The CDR3 DNA sequence: TGTGCCAGCAGTGCGCAGGGATTCTCCTACGAGCAGTACTTC.

CDR3 protein: CASSYSPGGKYEQYF. The CDR3 DNA follows: TGTGCCAGCAGTTACTCCCCAGGGGGCAAGTACGAGCAGTACTTC. The rearrangement links TRBV6-5 to TRBJ2-7, with TRBD1 matching 8 bases. The germline V gene has CDR1 MNHEY and CDR2 SVGAGI. Trimming removed 0 bases from V and 4 bases from J; junction bases left unmatched: 5. This CDR3 region has 15 residues.